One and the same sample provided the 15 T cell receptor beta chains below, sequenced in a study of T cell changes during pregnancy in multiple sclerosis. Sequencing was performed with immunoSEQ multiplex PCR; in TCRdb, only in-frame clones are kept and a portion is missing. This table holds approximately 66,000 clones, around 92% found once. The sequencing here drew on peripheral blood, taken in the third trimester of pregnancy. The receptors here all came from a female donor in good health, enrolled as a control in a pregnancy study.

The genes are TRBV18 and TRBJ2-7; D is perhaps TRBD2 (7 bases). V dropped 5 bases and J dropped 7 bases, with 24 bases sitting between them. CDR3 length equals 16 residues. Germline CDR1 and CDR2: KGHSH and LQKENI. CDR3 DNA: TGTGCCAGCTCATTAAACGATGGGGGGGGCCCGGGGGAGCAGTACTTC. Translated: CASSLNDGGGPGEQYF. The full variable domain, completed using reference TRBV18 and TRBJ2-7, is NAGVMQNPRHLVRRRGQEARLRCSPMKGHSHVYWYRQLPEEGLKFMVYLQKENIIDESGMPKERFSAEFPKEGPSILRIQQVVRGDSAAYFCASSLNDGGGPGEQYFGPGTRLTVT.

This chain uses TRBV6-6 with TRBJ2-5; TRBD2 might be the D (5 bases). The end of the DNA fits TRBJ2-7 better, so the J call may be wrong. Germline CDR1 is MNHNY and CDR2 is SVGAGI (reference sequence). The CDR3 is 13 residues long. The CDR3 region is CASSYGREYEQYF. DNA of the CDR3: TGTGCCAGCAGTTACGGGAGAGAATACGAGCAGTACTTC.

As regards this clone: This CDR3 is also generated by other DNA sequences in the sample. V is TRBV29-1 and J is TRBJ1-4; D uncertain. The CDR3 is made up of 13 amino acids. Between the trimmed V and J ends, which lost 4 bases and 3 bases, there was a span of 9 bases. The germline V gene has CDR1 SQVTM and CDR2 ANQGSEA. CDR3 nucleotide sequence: TGCAGCGTTGTAAGAGGGCCTAATGAAAAACTGTTTTTT. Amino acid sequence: CSVVRGPNEKLFF.

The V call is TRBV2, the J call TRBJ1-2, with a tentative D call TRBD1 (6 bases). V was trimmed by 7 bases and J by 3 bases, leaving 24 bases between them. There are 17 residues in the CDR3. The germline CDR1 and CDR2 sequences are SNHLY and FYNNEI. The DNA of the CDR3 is TGTGCCAGCAATTGGGGCCCGGAGGTACGACAGGACTATGGCTACACCTTC. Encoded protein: CASNWGPEVRQDYGYTF.

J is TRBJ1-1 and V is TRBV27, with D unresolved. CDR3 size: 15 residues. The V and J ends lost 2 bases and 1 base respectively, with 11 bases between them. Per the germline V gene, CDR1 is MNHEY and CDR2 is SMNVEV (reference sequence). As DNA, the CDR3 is TGTGCCAGCAGTTTACTTTCCAGAGGGAACACTGAAGCTTTCTTT. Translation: CASSLLSRGNTEAFF.

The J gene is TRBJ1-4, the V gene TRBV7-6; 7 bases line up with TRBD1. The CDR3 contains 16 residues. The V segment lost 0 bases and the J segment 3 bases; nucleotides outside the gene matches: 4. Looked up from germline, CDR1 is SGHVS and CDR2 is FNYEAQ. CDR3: CASSLAPGQPNEKLFF. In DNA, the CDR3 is TGTGCCAGCAGCTTAGCCCCGGGACAGCCTAATGAAAAACTGTTTTTT. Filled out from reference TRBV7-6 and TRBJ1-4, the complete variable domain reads GAGVSQSPRYKVTKRGQDVALRCDPISGHVSLYWYRQALGQGPEFLTYFNYEAQQDKSGLPNDRFSAERPEGSISTLTIQRTEQRDSAMYRCASSLAPGQPNEKLFFGSGTQLSVL.

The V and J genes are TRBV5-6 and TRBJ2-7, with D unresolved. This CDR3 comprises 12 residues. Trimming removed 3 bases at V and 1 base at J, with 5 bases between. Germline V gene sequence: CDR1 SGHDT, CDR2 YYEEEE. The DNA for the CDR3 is TGTGCCAGCAGCTCGAGATCCTACGAGCAGTACTTC. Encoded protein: CASSSRSYEQYF.

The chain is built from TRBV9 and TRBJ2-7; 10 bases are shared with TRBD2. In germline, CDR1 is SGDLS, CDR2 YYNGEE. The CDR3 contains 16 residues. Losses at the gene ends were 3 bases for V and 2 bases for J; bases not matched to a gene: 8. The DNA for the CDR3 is TGTGCCAGCAGCGCCTTGTCTAGCGGGGGAGCCTACGAGCAGTACTTC. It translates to CASSALSSGGAYEQYF.

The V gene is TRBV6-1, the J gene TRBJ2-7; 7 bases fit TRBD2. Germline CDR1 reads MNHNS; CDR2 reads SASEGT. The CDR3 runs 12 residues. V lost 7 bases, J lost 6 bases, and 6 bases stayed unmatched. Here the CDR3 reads CASIERGSEQYF. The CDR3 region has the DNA TGTGCCAGCATCGAGCGGGGCAGCGAGCAGTACTTC.

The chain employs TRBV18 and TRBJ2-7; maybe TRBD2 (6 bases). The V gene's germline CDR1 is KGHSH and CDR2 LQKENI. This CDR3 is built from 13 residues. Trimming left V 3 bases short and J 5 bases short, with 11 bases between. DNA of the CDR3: TGTGCCAGCTCACCGGGACTTGCCGACGAGCAGTACTTC. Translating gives CASSPGLADEQYF. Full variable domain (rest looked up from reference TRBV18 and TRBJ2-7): NAGVMQNPRHLVRRRGQEARLRCSPMKGHSHVYWYRQLPEEGLKFMVYLQKENIIDESGMPKERFSAEFPKEGPSILRIQQVVRGDSAAYFCASSPGLADEQYFGPGTRLTVT.

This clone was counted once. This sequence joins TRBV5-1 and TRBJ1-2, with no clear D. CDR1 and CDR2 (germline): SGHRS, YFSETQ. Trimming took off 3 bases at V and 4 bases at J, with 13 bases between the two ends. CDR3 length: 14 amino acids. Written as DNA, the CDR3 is TGCGCCAGCAGCTCGACTTCGGCGGCCTATGGCTACACCTTC. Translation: CASSSTSAAYGYTF. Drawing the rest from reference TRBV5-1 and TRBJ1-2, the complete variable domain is KAGVTQTPRYLIKTRGQQVTLSCSPISGHRSVSWYQQTPGQGLQFLFEYFSETQRNKGNFPGRFSGRQFSNSRSEMNVSTLELGDSALYLCASSSTSAAYGYTFGSGTRLTVV.

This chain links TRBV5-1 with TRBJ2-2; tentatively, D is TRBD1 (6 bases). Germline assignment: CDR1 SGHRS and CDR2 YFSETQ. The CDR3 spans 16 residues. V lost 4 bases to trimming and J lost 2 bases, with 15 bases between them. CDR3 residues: CASSSSGTRNTGELFF. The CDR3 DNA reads TGCGCCAGCAGCAGCTCCGGGACAAGAAACACCGGGGAGCTGTTTTTT.

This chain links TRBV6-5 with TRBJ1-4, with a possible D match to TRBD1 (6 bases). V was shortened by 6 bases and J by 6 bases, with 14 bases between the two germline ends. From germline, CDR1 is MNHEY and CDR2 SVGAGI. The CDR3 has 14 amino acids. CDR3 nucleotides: TGTGCCAGCAGGAAAACAGGGCGGGATGAAAAACTGTTTTTT. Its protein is CASRKTGRDEKLFF.

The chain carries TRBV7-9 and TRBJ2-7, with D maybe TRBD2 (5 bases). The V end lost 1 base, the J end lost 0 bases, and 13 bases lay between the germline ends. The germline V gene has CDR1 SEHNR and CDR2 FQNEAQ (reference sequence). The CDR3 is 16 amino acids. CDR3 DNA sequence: TGTGCCAGCAGCTTAGGGTCATCCGGGGTCTCCTACGAGCAGTACTTC. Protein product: CASSLGSSGVSYEQYF. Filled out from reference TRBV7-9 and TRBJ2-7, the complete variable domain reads DTGVSQNPRHKITKRGQNVTFRCDPISEHNRLYWYRQTLGQGPEFLTYFQNEAQLEKSRLLSDRFSAERPKGSFSTLEIQRTEQGDSAMYLCASSLGSSGVSYEQYFGPGTRLTVT.

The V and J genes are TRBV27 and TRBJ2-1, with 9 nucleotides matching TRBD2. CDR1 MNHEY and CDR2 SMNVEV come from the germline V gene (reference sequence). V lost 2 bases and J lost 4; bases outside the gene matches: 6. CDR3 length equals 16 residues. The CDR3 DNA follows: TGTGCCAGCAGTTTAGTCTTAGCGGGAGCGTACAATGAGCAGTTCTTC. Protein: CASSLVLAGAYNEQFF.